These 13 T cell receptor beta chains originate from one sample sequenced in a study of control samples from healthy donors and cancer patients. Clones were sequenced by immunoSEQ multiplex PCR, and TCRdb holds only the in-frame ones, with some missing. The sample contains about 98,000 clones, around three quarters of which appear only once. Sequenced sample: blood. All receptors derive from a woman aged 25-40 years in good health.

The genes are TRBV6-5 and TRBJ1-1; unclear D gene. V lost 10 bases to trimming and J lost 5 bases, with 17 bases between them. Germline loops: CDR1 MNHEY, CDR2 SVGAGI. The CDR3 is made up of 13 amino acids. CDR3 nucleotides: TGTGCCACCGTGAGGCGGGGTTATACTGAAGCTTTCTTT. Its protein is CATVRRGYTEAFF.

The chain employs TRBV24-1 and TRBJ2-3, with D uncertain. This CDR3 comprises 15 residues. Trimming took off 4 bases at V and 1 base at J, with 11 bases between the two ends. Germline assignment: CDR1 KGHDR and CDR2 SFDVKD. The CDR3 DNA reads as TGTGCCACCAGTGACTCCGGGCAGGGCACAGATACGCAGTATTTT. Translating it yields CATSDSGQGTDTQYF.

This clone appeared once. The chain carries TRBV30 and TRBJ2-7; D may be TRBD2 (5 bases). Trimming removed 2 bases at V and 6 bases at J, with 26 bases between. CDR1 and CDR2 (germline): GTSNPN, SVGIG (reference sequence). CDR3 length: 17 amino acids. The CDR3 is CAWSPPTGVLDRREQYF. The CDR3 DNA follows: TGTGCCTGGAGTCCACCGACCGGGGTCCTCGACCGGCGCGAGCAGTACTTC.

The sample holds a few counts of this clone. V and J are TRBV9 and TRBJ2-1; D remains ambiguous. The CDR3 covers 12 residues. The V and J ends lost 4 bases and 7 bases respectively, with 9 bases between them. The germline V gene has CDR1 SGDLS and CDR2 YYNGEE. The CDR3 DNA reads TGTGCCAGCAGCTCATTTCAGAATGAGCAGTTCTTC. This gives the protein CASSSFQNEQFF.

This clone showed up just a few times. The chain uses TRBV25-1 and TRBJ1-6, with 8 positions matching TRBD1. CDR1 and CDR2 from the germline V gene are MGHDK and SYGVNS. The CDR3 length is 18 residues. V trimming: 0 bases; J trimming: 8 bases; junction bases outside the gene matches: 12. DNA for the CDR3: TGTGCCAGCAGTGAATATATGGGGACAGGTCGAAGGCATTCACCCCTCCACTTT. Its translation is CASSEYMGTGRRHSPLHF. Using reference TRBV25-1 and TRBJ1-6 for the parts outside the CDR3, the full variable domain is EADIYQTPRYLVIGTGKKITLECSQTMGHDKMYWYQQDPGMELHLIHYSYGVNSTEKGDLSSESTVSRIRTEHFPLTLESARPSHTSQYLCASSEYMGTGRRHSPLHFGNGTRLTVT.

CDR3 bases: TGTGCCAGTAGTATAGCCGGGACACCAGTCTATGGCTACACCTTC. Translating it yields CASSIAGTPVYGYTF. The chain employs TRBV19 and TRBJ1-2, with D perhaps matching TRBD1 (6 bases). Germline V gene sequence: CDR1 LNHDA, CDR2 SQIVND (reference sequence). V was clipped by 1 base and J by 4 bases, with 13 bases between them. The CDR3 length is 15 residues.

The J gene is TRBJ2-7, the V gene TRBV6-5; D unclear. Germline CDR1 MNHEY, CDR2 SVGAGI. The CDR3 spans 14 residues. The germline V and J ends were trimmed by 0 bases and 6 bases, with 12 bases remaining between them. In DNA form, the CDR3 reads TGTGCCAGCAGTTACTCCCCAGGTCGGGCCGAGCAGTACTTC. Protein sequence: CASSYSPGRAEQYF.

The chain joins TRBV18 to TRBJ1-5; maybe TRBD1 (6 bases). The V end lost 2 bases, the J end lost 4 bases, and 12 bases lay between the germline ends. The CDR3 is 15 residues long. Germline V gene data show CDR1 as KGHSH and CDR2 as LQKENI. CDR3 in DNA: TGTGCCAGCTCACCAGGAGCTACAGGGAATCAGCCCCAGCATTTT. Translation: CASSPGATGNQPQHF. Full variable domain (rest looked up from reference TRBV18 and TRBJ1-5): NAGVMQNPRHLVRRRGQEARLRCSPMKGHSHVYWYRQLPEEGLKFMVYLQKENIIDESGMPKERFSAEFPKEGPSILRIQQVVRGDSAAYFCASSPGATGNQPQHFGDGTRLSIL.

V is TRBV6-2 or TRBV6-3 and J is TRBJ2-5, with TRBD2 matching 10 bases. Germline CDR1 and CDR2: MNHEY and SVGEGT. CDR3 length: 16 amino acids. J gave up 2 bases and V 2 bases, and 5 bases lay outside the gene matches. CDR3 DNA: TGTGCCAGCAGTTACGAGCGGGGGGGCCAACAAGAGACCCAGTACTTC. The encoded protein is CASSYERGGQQETQYF.

This clone was recorded once. The chain links TRBV30 to TRBJ2-2, with 7 positions matching TRBD1. CDR3 length: 12 residues. Trimming at V came to 4 bases and at J to 6 bases, leaving 2 bases not matched to a gene. Germline-derived CDR1 and CDR2 are GTSNPN and SVGIG (reference sequence). This CDR3 reads CAWIQGAGELFF. The CDR3 coding sequence is TGTGCCTGGATTCAGGGGGCCGGGGAGCTGTTTTTT. The full variable domain, rest sourced from reference TRBV30 and TRBJ2-2, is SQTIHQWPATLVQPVGSPLSLECTVEGTSNPNLYWYRQAAGRGLQLLFYSVGIGQISSEVPQNLSASRPQDRQFILSSKKLLLSDSGFYLCAWIQGAGELFFGEGSRLTVL.

The chain employs TRBV6-6 and TRBJ2-7; D gene unclear. Trimming pared 1 base from V and 3 bases from J, leaving 7 bases between. The germline V gene encodes CDR1 MNHNY and CDR2 SVGAGI (reference sequence). CDR3 size: 13 residues. CDR3 sequence: CASSYLAVYEQYF. The CDR3, as DNA: TGTGCCAGCAGTTACTTGGCCGTCTACGAGCAGTACTTC.

J is TRBJ1-1 and V is TRBV18; D possibly corresponds to TRBD1 (5 bases). Germline V CDR1 and CDR2: KGHSH, LQKENI. The V end lost 5 bases, the J end lost 4 bases, and 14 bases lay between the germline ends. The CDR3 length is 14 residues. This chain's CDR3 is CASSEISGGTEAFF. The CDR3 DNA sequence: TGTGCCAGCTCAGAGATCTCTGGGGGCACTGAAGCTTTCTTT. Based on the CDR3 plus reference TRBV18 and TRBJ1-1, the full variable domain is NAGVMQNPRHLVRRRGQEARLRCSPMKGHSHVYWYRQLPEEGLKFMVYLQKENIIDESGMPKERFSAEFPKEGPSILRIQQVVRGDSAAYFCASSEISGGTEAFFGQGTRLTVV.

J is TRBJ2-2 and V is TRBV7-2; a possible D gene is TRBD2 (6 bases). The CDR3 is 16 residues long. Trimming took 1 base from V and 2 from J, leaving 11 bases between them. Germline V CDR1 and CDR2: SGHTA, FQGNSA. The CDR3 DNA sequence: TGTGCCAGCAGCTTAGACACGGGAGCCAACACCGGGGAGCTGTTTTTT. Translation: CASSLDTGANTGELFF. Supplemented by reference TRBV7-2 and TRBJ2-2, the full variable domain reads GAGVSQSPSNKVTEKGKDVELRCDPISGHTALYWYRQSLGQGLEFLIYFQGNSAPDKSGLPSDRFSAERTGGSVSTLTIQRTQQEDSAVYLCASSLDTGANTGELFFGEGSRLTVL.